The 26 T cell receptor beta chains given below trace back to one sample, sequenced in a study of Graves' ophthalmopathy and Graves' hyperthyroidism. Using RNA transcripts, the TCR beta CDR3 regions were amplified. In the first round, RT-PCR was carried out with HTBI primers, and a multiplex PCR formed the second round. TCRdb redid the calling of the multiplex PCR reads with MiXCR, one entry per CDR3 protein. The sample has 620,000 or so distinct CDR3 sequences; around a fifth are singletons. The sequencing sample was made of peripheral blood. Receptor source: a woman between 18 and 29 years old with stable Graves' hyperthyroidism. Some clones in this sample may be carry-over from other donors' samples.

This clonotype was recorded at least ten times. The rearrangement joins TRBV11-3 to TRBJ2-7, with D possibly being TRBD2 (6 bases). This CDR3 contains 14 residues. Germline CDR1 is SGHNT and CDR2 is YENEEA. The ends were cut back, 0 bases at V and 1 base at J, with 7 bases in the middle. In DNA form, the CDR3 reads TGTGCCAGCAGCTTAGATCGGGGGTCCTACGAGCAGTACTTC. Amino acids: CASSLDRGSYEQYF.

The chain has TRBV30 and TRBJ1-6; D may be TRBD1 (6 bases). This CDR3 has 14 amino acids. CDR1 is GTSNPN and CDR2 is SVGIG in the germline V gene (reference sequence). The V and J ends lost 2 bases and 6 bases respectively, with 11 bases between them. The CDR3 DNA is TGTGCCTGGAGTATGGGGGCCGGTAATTCACCCCTCCACTTT. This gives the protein CAWSMGAGNSPLHF. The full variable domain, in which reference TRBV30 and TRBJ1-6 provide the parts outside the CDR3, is SQTIHQWPATLVQPVGSPLSLECTVEGTSNPNLYWYRQAAGRGLQLLFYSVGIGQISSEVPQNLSASRPQDRQFILSSKKLLLSDSGFYLCAWSMGAGNSPLHFGNGTRLTVT.

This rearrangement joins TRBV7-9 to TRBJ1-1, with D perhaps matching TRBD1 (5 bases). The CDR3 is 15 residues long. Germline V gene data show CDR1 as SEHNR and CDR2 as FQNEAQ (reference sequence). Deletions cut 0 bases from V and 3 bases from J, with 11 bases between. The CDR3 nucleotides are TGTGCCAGCAGCTTAGCGCATCCAGGGTACACTGAAGCTTTCTTT. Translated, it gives CASSLAHPGYTEAFF.

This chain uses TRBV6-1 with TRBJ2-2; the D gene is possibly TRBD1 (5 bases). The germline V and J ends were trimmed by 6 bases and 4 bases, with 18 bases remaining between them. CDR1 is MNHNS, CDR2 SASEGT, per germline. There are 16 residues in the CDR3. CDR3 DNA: TGTGCCAGCAGGGGGCCCAGGATCCAAAGCACCGGGGAGCTGTTTTTT. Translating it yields CASRGPRIQSTGELFF.

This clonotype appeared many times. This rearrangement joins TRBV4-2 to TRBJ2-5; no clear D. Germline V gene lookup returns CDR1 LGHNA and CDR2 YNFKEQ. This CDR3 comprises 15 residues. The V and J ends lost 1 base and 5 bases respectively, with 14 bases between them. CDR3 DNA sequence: TGTGCCAGCAGCCAAGGGGCGGCTCAGTTGGAGACCCAGTACTTC. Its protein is CASSQGAAQLETQYF.

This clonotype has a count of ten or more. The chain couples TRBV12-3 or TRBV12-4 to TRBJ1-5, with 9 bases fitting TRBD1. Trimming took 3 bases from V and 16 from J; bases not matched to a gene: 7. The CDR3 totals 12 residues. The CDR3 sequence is CASSLGWDRVHF. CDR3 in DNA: TGTGCCAGCAGTTTGGGCTGGGACAGGGTCCATTTT.

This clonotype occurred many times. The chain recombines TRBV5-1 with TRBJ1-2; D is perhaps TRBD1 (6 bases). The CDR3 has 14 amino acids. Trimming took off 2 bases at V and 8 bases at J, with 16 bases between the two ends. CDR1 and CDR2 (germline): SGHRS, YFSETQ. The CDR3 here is CASSLGRGAGGYTF. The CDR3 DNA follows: TGCGCCAGCAGCTTAGGGCGGGGGGCAGGCGGCTACACCTTC.

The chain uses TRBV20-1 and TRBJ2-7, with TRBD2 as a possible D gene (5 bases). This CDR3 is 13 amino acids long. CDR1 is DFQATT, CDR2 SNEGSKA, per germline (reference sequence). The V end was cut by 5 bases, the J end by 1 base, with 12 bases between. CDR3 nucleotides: TGCAGTGCTGGCCGGGGTGTTTCCTACGAGCAGTACTTC. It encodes CSAGRGVSYEQYF.

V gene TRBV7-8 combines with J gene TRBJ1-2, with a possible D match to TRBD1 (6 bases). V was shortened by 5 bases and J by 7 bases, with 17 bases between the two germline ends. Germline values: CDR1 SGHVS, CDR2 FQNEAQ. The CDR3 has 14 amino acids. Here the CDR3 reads CASSQLPGGSGYTF. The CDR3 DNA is TGTGCCAGCAGCCAATTACCGGGGGGCTCTGGCTACACCTTC.

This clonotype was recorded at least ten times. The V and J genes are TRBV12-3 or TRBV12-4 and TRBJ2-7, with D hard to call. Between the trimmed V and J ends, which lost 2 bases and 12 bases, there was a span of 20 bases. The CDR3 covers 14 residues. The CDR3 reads CASSLLEIRPVLYF. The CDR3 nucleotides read TGTGCCAGCAGTTTATTGGAGATCAGACCGGTTTTGTACTTC.

CDR3 sequence reads: CASNPGTGRQYF. CDR3 bases: TGTGCCAGCAACCCCGGGACAGGGCGGCAGTACTTC. The chain has TRBV6-2 or TRBV6-3 and TRBJ2-7, with 9 bases lining up with TRBD1. With V trimmed by 7 bases and J by 9 bases, 7 bases remained unmatched. Germline V gene lookup returns CDR1 MNHEY and CDR2 SVGEGT. This CDR3 has 12 amino acids.

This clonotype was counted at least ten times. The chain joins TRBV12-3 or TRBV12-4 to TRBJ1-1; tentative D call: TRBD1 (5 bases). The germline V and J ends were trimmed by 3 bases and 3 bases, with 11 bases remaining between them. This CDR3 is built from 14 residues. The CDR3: CASSFTGGYTEAFF. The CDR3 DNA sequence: TGTGCCAGCAGTTTCACAGGCGGGTACACTGAAGCTTTCTTT.

The CDR3 DNA reads as TGTGCCAGCAGTTTAAATACAGGGGGCTGGACAGATACGCAGTATTTT. This sequence encodes CASSLNTGGWTDTQYF. The V gene is TRBV12-3 or TRBV12-4, the J gene TRBJ2-3; 9 bases map to TRBD1. V lost 2 bases, J lost 3 bases, and 6 bases stayed unmatched. The CDR3 is 16 amino acids.

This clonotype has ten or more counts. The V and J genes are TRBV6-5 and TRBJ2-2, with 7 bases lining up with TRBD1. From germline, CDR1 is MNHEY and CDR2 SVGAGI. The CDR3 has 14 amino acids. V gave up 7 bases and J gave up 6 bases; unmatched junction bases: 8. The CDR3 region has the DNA TGTGCCAGCACAACAGGGGATAGGGCCGGGGAGCTGTTTTTT. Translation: CASTTGDRAGELFF.

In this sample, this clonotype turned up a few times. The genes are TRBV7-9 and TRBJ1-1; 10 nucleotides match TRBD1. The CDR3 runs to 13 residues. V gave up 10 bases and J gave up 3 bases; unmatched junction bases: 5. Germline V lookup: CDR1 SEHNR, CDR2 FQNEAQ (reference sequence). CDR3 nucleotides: TGTGCCATCAAGACAGGGGGCTACACTGAAGCTTTCTTT. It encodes CAIKTGGYTEAFF.

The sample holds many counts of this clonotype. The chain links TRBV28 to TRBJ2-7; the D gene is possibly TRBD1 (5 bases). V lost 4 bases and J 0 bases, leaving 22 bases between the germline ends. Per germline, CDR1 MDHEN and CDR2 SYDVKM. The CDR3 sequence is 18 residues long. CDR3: CASSSLLPRQPVSYEQYF. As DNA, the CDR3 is TGTGCCAGCAGTTCCCTACTCCCCCGACAGCCAGTCTCCTACGAGCAGTACTTC.

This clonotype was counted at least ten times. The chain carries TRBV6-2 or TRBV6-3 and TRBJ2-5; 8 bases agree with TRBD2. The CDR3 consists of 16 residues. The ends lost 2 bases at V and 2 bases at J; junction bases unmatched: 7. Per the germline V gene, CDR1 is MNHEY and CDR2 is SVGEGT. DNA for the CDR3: TGTGCCAGCAGTTACGGTCCAGCGGGGGAGCAAGAGACCCAGTACTTC. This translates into CASSYGPAGEQETQYF.

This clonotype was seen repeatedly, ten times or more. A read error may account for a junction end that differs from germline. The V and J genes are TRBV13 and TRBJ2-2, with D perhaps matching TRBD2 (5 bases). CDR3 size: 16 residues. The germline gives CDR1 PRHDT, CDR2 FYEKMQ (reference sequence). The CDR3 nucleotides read TGTGCCAGCAGCCTAGGATTCTACGGAGGAACCGGGGAGCTGTTTTTT. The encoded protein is CASSLGFYGGTGELFF.

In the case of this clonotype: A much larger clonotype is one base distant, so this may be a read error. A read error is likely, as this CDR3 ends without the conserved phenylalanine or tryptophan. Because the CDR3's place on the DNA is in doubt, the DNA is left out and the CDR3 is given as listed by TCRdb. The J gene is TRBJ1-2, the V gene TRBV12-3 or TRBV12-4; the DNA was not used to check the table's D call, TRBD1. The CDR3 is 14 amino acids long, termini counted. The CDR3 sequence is CACSYRGRFYGYTC.

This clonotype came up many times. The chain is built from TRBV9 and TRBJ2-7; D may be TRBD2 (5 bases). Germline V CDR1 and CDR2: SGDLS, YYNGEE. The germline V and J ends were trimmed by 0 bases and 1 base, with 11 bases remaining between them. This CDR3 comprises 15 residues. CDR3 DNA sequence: TGTGCCAGCAGCGTAGATGTCCGGGGTTCCTACGAGCAGTACTTC. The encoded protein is CASSVDVRGSYEQYF.

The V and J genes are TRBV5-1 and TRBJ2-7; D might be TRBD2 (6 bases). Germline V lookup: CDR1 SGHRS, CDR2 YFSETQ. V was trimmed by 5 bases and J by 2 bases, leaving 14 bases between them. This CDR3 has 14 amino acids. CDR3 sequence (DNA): TGCGCCAGCAGACCTGCGGGCGGGACCTACGAGCAGTACTTC. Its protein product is CASRPAGGTYEQYF.

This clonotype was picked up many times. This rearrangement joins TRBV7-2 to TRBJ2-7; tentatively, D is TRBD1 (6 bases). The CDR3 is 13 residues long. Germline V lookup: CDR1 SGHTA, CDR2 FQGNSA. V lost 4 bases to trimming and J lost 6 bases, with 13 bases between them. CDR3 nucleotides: TGTGCCAGCAGCTCCCCTCCCAGGGGCGAGCAGTACTTC. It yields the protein CASSSPPRGEQYF.

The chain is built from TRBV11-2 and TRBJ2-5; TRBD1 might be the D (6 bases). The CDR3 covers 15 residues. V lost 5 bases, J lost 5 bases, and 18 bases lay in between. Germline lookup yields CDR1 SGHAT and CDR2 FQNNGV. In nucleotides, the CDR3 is TGTGCCAGCAGCCAAGGTCGGGTCACAGGGGAGACCCAGTACTTC. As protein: CASSQGRVTGETQYF.

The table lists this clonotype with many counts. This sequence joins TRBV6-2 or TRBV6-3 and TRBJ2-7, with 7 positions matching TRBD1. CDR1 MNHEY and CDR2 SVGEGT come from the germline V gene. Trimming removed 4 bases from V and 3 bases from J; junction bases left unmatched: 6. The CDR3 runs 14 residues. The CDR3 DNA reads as TGTGCCAGCAGTTTCAGCCGGGACAGCTACGAGCAGTACTTC. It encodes CASSFSRDSYEQYF.

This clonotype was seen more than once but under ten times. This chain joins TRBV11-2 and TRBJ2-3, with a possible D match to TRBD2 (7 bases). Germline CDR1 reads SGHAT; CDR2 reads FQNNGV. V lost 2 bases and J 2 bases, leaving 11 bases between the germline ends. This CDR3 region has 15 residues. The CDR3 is CASSLFGGATDTQYF. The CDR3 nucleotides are TGTGCCAGCAGCTTATTTGGGGGGGCCACAGATACGCAGTATTTT.

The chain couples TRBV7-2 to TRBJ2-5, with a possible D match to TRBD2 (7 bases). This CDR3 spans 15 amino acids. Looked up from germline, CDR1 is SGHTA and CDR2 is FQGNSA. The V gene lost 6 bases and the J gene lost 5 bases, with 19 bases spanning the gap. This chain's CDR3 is CASRHDRGAVETQYF. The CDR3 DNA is TGTGCCAGCAGACACGATCGGGGGGCCGTTGAGACCCAGTACTTC.